The 19 T cell receptor beta chains below were found in one sample sequenced in a study of CD8 T cells in Susac syndrome. RNA amounts of 0.5 to 1 ug underwent reverse transcription with random hexamers. TCRdb analysed the immunoSEQ multiplex PCR reads with MiXCR anew, one entry per CDR3 protein. The repertoire holds approximately 120,000 distinct CDR3 sequences, with around 90% as singletons. Input material: CD8+ T cells from PBMCs. The receptors shown here come from a human donor with multiple sclerosis.

This rearrangement joins TRBV20-1 to TRBJ2-2; D remains unclear. Germline V gene data show CDR1 as DFQATT and CDR2 as SNEGSKA (reference sequence). Trimming stripped 5 bases from V and 7 bases from J, with 8 bases between. The CDR3 totals 11 residues. This chain's CDR3 is CSARRGGELFF. The CDR3 bases are TGCAGTGCTCGCCGAGGCGGGGAGCTGTTTTTT.

This clonotype was recorded only once. The chain combines TRBV10-2 with TRBJ2-5; D unresolved. The CDR3 sequence is 13 residues long. Per the germline V gene, CDR1 is WSHSY and CDR2 is SAAADI. V shed 4 bases and J shed 5 bases, with 11 bases lying between them. CDR3 sequence: CASSGTFGETQYF. For the CDR3, the DNA is TGCGCCAGCAGTGGGACGTTCGGGGAGACCCAGTACTTC.

The V and J genes are TRBV14 and TRBJ2-2; 7 nucleotides agree with TRBD2. Germline loops: CDR1 SGHDN, CDR2 FVKESK. This CDR3 contains 16 residues. Trimming removed 0 bases from V and 1 base from J; junction bases left unmatched: 2. The CDR3 nucleotides read TGTGCCAGCAGCCAAGATCCTAGCGGGAACACCGGGGAGCTGTTTTTT. Its protein product is CASSQDPSGNTGELFF. The full variable domain, completed using reference TRBV14 and TRBJ2-2, is EAGVTQFPSHSVIEKGQTVTLRCDPISGHDNLYWYRRVMGKEIKFLLHFVKESKQDESGMPNNRFLAERTGGTYSTLKVQPAELEDSGVYFCASSQDPSGNTGELFFGEGSRLTVL.

V usage is TRBV29-1 and J usage is TRBJ2-2; D is perhaps TRBD1 (6 bases). V was clipped by 4 bases and J by 5 bases, with 11 bases between them. Germline assignment: CDR1 SQVTM and CDR2 ANQGSEA. The CDR3 contains 13 residues. CDR3: CSVADRRTGELFF. CDR3 coding DNA: TGCAGCGTTGCGGACAGACGAACCGGGGAGCTGTTTTTT.

The CDR3 spells CASSPGQVSNQPQHF. The CDR3 DNA reads as TGTGCCAGCAGCCCCGGACAGGTTAGCAATCAGCCCCAGCATTTT. The chain combines TRBV3-1 with TRBJ1-5; TRBD1 aligns across 7 bases. Per the germline V gene, CDR1 is LGHDT and CDR2 is YNNKEL (reference sequence). This CDR3 spans 15 amino acids. Trimming removed 4 bases from V and 0 bases from J; junction bases left unmatched: 3.

The count of this clonotype is one. The chain uses TRBV27 and TRBJ2-7; TRBD1 is a possible D gene (6 bases). The V gene lost 5 bases and the J gene lost 2 bases, with 16 bases spanning the gap. The length of the CDR3 is 15 residues. In germline, CDR1 is MNHEY, CDR2 SMNVEV (reference sequence). The CDR3 loop reads CASSLDSVSPYEQYF. The CDR3 DNA reads as TGTGCCAGCAGTCTGGACAGTGTCTCACCCTACGAGCAGTACTTC.

This chain links TRBV29-1 with TRBJ1-2, with 7 bases aligning to TRBD1. The germline gives CDR1 SQVTM, CDR2 ANQGSEA. The length of the CDR3 is 15 residues. V lost 6 bases and J lost 3; bases outside the gene matches: 13. CDR3 bases: TGCAGCGTGGGGGGGACAGTTGCTGCGGACTATGGCTACACCTTC. This encodes CSVGGTVAADYGYTF.

The chain uses TRBV7-9 and TRBJ1-2; D may be TRBD1 (5 bases). This CDR3 is built from 16 residues. V lost 0 bases and J lost 0, with 11 bases in between. The germline V gene has CDR1 SEHNR and CDR2 FQNEAQ (reference sequence). The CDR3 protein is CASSLANQGPNYGYTF. In nucleotides, the CDR3 is TGTGCCAGCAGCTTAGCGAATCAGGGACCTAACTATGGCTACACCTTC. The full variable domain, with the rest looked up from reference TRBV7-9 and TRBJ1-2, is DTGVSQNPRHKITKRGQNVTFRCDPISEHNRLYWYRQTLGQGPEFLTYFQNEAQLEKSRLLSDRFSAERPKGSFSTLEIQRTEQGDSAMYLCASSLANQGPNYGYTFGSGTRLTVV.

V gene TRBV3-1 combines with J gene TRBJ2-7, with unresolved D. The CDR3 contains 14 residues. Trimming took off 4 bases at V and 4 bases at J, with 14 bases between the two ends. Germline assignment: CDR1 LGHDT and CDR2 YNNKEL (reference sequence). CDR3 sequence: CASSPGPLGYEQYF. CDR3 sequence (DNA): TGTGCCAGCAGCCCCGGCCCCCTAGGGTACGAGCAGTACTTC.

V is TRBV20-1 and J is TRBJ2-3; 12 bases align to TRBD2. This CDR3 region has 19 residues. Germline-derived CDR1 and CDR2 are DFQATT and SNEGSKA (reference sequence). After removal of 0 bases from V and 0 bases from J, the junction contained 10 bases not matched to a gene. The CDR3 reads CSARDSGLAGTSSTDTQYF. The DNA for the CDR3 is TGCAGTGCTAGAGATTCCGGACTAGCGGGAACATCTAGCACAGATACGCAGTATTTT.

V usage is TRBV19 and J usage is TRBJ2-6; the match to TRBD1 covers 7 bases. Trimming took 8 bases from V and 2 from J; bases not matched to a gene: 6. The CDR3 is 15 residues long. The germline CDR1 and CDR2 sequences are LNHDA and SQIVND (reference sequence). The CDR3 spells CASGLTGAGANVLTF. CDR3 nucleotides: TGTGCCAGTGGTCTAACAGGGGCTGGGGCCAACGTCCTGACTTTC.

This clonotype was detected once. The rearrangement joins TRBV20-1 to TRBJ2-1, with a possible D match to TRBD2 (5 bases). Per germline, CDR1 DFQATT and CDR2 SNEGSKA (reference sequence). The CDR3 spans 14 residues. CDR3 region: CSIRREAVYNEQFF. DNA of the CDR3: TGCAGCATTCGGCGAGAAGCGGTTTACAATGAGCAGTTCTTC.

This clonotype is medium-sized. V usage is TRBV7-2 and J usage is TRBJ2-1; the D is unclear. The CDR3 totals 13 residues. The V end lost 2 bases, the J end lost 5 bases, and 7 bases lay between the germline ends. Germline V gives CDR1 SGHTA, CDR2 FQGNSA. In DNA form, the CDR3 reads TGTGCCAGCAGCTTATCATGGAACAATGAGCAGTTCTTC. Protein: CASSLSWNNEQFF.

J is TRBJ1-1 and V is TRBV29-1; D remains unclear. This CDR3 region has 12 residues. V was trimmed by 3 bases and J by 6 bases, leaving 11 bases between them. Looked up from germline, CDR1 is SQVTM and CDR2 is ANQGSEA. CDR3 bases: TGCAGCGTTGAGCGTGGAGACCCTGAAGCTTTCTTT. It yields the protein CSVERGDPEAFF.

The genes are TRBV19 and TRBJ2-3, with 12 bases aligning to TRBD2. Trimming removed 4 bases from V and 4 bases from J; junction bases left unmatched: 3. The CDR3 has 15 residues. Per the germline V gene, CDR1 is LNHDA and CDR2 is SQIVND (reference sequence). In DNA form, the CDR3 reads TGTGCCAGTAGTAGACTAGCGGGAGATCCAGATACGCAGTATTTT. Residues: CASSRLAGDPDTQYF.

The chain employs TRBV7-9 and TRBJ2-1; TRBD2 agrees at 8 bases. CDR3 length equals 13 residues. The V segment lost 0 bases and the J segment 9 bases; nucleotides outside the gene matches: 1. Looked up from germline, CDR1 is SEHNR and CDR2 is FQNEAQ (reference sequence). CDR3 sequence (DNA): TGTGCCAGCAGCTTAGCGGGACTAGGTGAGCAGTTCTTC. It encodes CASSLAGLGEQFF.

This clonotype was counted a few times. The chain employs TRBV4-1 and TRBJ1-2, with D unresolved. V lost 1 base and J lost 8, with 14 bases in between. The CDR3 contains 14 residues. Germline-derived CDR1 and CDR2 are MGHRA and YSYEKL. Written as DNA, the CDR3 is TGCGCCAGCAGCCAAGGGGTCGGGGTACGGGGCTACACCTTC. Translating it yields CASSQGVGVRGYTF.

The chain uses TRBV20-1 and TRBJ1-2; D unresolved. Trimming cost V 5 bases and J 3 bases, with 16 bases left between them. Germline lookup yields CDR1 DFQATT and CDR2 SNEGSKA (reference sequence). This CDR3 has 14 amino acids. The CDR3 nucleotides are TGCAGTGCTTCTAGACTGCATGAAGACTATGGCTACACCTTC. Translated, it gives CSASRLHEDYGYTF.

The chain has TRBV28 and TRBJ2-1, with D possibly matching TRBD1 (6 bases). CDR1 is MDHEN and CDR2 is SYDVKM in the germline V gene. The length of the CDR3 is 15 residues. Trimming removed 6 bases from V and 5 bases from J, with 17 bases in between. The CDR3 nucleotides read TGTGCCAGCAGGACACTAGTAGGGGGACACAATGAGCAGTTCTTC. Its translation is CASRTLVGGHNEQFF.